This record looks at one T cell receptor beta chain sequence and its context. The sample comes from a study of blood T cell repertoires in COVID-19. Study overall: Whether acute or convalescent, the COVID-19 samples came from the United States, Italy and Spain.

The CDR3 runs to 18 residues. V dropped 4 bases and J dropped 4; count of bases not matched to a gene: 8. CDR1 and CDR2 (germline): SGHRS, YFSETQ. Participants, roughly 18 to 100 years old, spanned around 26 US areas. In the authors' workflow: Amplifying reference gene primers gave estimates of nucleated cell counts. TCRdb's copy holds only in-frame clones and misses some; the assay was immunoSEQ multiplex PCR. The DNA gave D and trimming, while V, J and clone size come from that table. The sample consists of 200,000 to 300,000 clones, approximately 86% of them appearing once. The chain carries TRBV5-1 and TRBJ2-2, with 15 positions matching TRBD2. This receptor was obtained from a woman aged 18-29 years who had recovered from COVID-19. The sample taken for sequencing was PBMCs or T cells enriched from blood (not recorded which). Here the CDR3 DNA reads TGCGCCAGCAGCCGCGGGACTAGCGGGAGGAGGGGCACCGGGGAGCTGTTTTTT. Translation: CASSRGTSGRRGTGELFF.